The 13 T cell receptor beta chains listed next were all sequenced from one sample in a study of neurological immune-mediated disorders. Time point defined: longitudinal time-point 1 (baseline). TCRdb ran MiXCR on the 5' RACE reads and lists one entry per CDR3 protein. The sample has tens of thousands of distinct CDR3 sequences, more than 8% seen once. Sequencing was carried out using PBMCs. The receptor source for this set is a middle-aged woman in good health.

The sample holds many counts of this clonotype. The chain couples TRBV10-3 to TRBJ1-5; possibly TRBD1 for D (5 bases). The CDR3 length is 14 residues. CDR1 and CDR2 from the germline V gene are ENHRY and SYGVKD. Trimming shortened V by 8 bases and J by 2 bases, and 13 bases separated the two germline ends. CDR3 residues: CAIWSGRGNQPQHF. The CDR3 DNA follows: TGTGCCATCTGGTCCGGCAGGGGCAATCAGCCCCAGCATTTT.

This clonotype was seen ten or more times. The rearrangement uses TRBV7-9 and TRBJ1-2; D possibly corresponds to TRBD1 (6 bases). The CDR3 runs to 10 residues. The V and J ends lost 9 bases and 6 bases respectively, with 8 bases between them. Germline CDR1 SEHNR, CDR2 FQNEAQ (reference sequence). The CDR3 protein is CASQGHGYTF. CDR3 sequence (DNA): TGTGCCAGTCAGGGGCATGGCTACACCTTC.

The gene calls are TRBV6-5 and TRBJ1-1; maybe TRBD1 (5 bases). Germline-derived CDR1 and CDR2 are MNHEY and SVGAGI. The CDR3 is 13 residues long. Trimming removed 5 bases from V and 1 base from J, with 8 bases in between. DNA of the CDR3: TGTGCCAGCAGTACTACAGGGAACACTGAAGCTTTCTTT. This encodes CASSTTGNTEAFF.

Many counts were recorded for this clonotype. The chain has TRBV25-1 and TRBJ2-3; possibly TRBD2 for D (7 bases). V was clipped by 3 bases and J by 11 bases, with 18 bases between them. CDR3 length: 14 amino acids. CDR1 is MGHDK and CDR2 is SYGVNS in the germline V gene. CDR3 protein: CASSDPKGGLKQYF. CDR3 nucleotide sequence: TGTGCCAGCAGTGATCCCAAAGGGGGACTAAAGCAGTATTTT.

Points on this clonotype: A much larger clone lies a single base off, so this may be a read error. This chain connects TRBV18 to TRBJ1-1; no reliable D call. The CDR3 sequence is 14 residues long. CDR1 is KGHSH, CDR2 LQKENI, per germline. CDR3 amino acids: CVSSPTRSNTEAFF. In DNA form, the CDR3 reads TGTGTCAGCTCACCGACAAGGTCGAACACTGAAGCTTTCTTT.

The sample holds many counts of this clonotype. This rearrangement joins TRBV5-1 to TRBJ1-1; no reliable D call. Germline CDR1 is SGHRS and CDR2 is YFSETQ. Between the trimmed V and J ends, which lost 3 bases and 3 bases, there was a span of 9 bases. CDR3 length equals 13 residues. CDR3: CASSSLIDTEAFF. The CDR3 bases are TGCGCCAGCAGCTCCCTTATCGACACTGAAGCTTTCTTT.

This clonotype was seen ten or more times. The CDR3 sequence is CASRDREDYEQYF. The DNA of the CDR3 is TGTGCCAGCCGGGACAGGGAGGACTACGAGCAGTACTTC. The rearrangement uses TRBV7-9 and TRBJ2-7; 9 bases agree with TRBD1. J was trimmed by 3 bases and V by 8 bases; bases with no gene match: 5. In germline, CDR1 is SEHNR, CDR2 FQNEAQ (reference sequence). CDR3 length: 13 residues.

This clonotype was counted ten times or more. This chain joins TRBV5-1 and TRBJ1-1; TRBD1 might be the D (5 bases). CDR3 size: 13 residues. V was cut by 5 bases and J by 1 base, with 9 bases left in between. Germline loops: CDR1 SGHRS, CDR2 YFSETQ. The CDR3 sequence is CASRTTANTEAFF. The CDR3 DNA reads TGCGCCAGCAGAACGACAGCGAACACTGAAGCTTTCTTT.

J is TRBJ1-1 and V is TRBV18; no clear D. The CDR3 extends over 12 amino acids. Germline-derived CDR1 and CDR2 are KGHSH and LQKENI. Trimming left V 0 bases short and J 8 bases short, with 7 bases between. The CDR3 DNA sequence: TGTGCCAGCTCACCACCGTTGGGGGAAGCTTTCTTT. Amino acid sequence: CASSPPLGEAFF.

This clonotype was seen a few times. The CDR3 nucleotides read TGCGCCAGCAGCCCTGGGACTAGCGGGTCTCGCGAGCAGTACTTC. Protein: CASSPGTSGSREQYF. The chain employs TRBV4-3 and TRBJ2-7; 12 bases line up with TRBD2. The ends lost 4 bases at V and 6 bases at J; junction bases unmatched: 7. The V gene's germline CDR1 is LGHNA and CDR2 YSLEER. The length of the CDR3 is 15 residues.

The sample holds many counts of this clonotype. The rearrangement joins TRBV6-6 to TRBJ1-1, with TRBD1 identical over 7 bases. The trim removed 4 bases at V and 2 bases at J, leaving 10 bases unmatched. The CDR3 consists of 16 residues. Looked up from germline, CDR1 is MNHNY and CDR2 is SVGAGI (reference sequence). Written as DNA, the CDR3 is TGTGCCAGCAGTTCATCCCGACAGGGCGACAACACTGAAGCTTTCTTT. This encodes CASSSSRQGDNTEAFF.

This clonotype was found many times. The V and J genes are TRBV29-1 and TRBJ1-2; D is ambiguous. From germline, CDR1 is SQVTM and CDR2 ANQGSEA. V lost 0 bases to trimming and J lost 2 bases, with 13 bases between them. The CDR3 sequence is 15 residues long. CDR3 DNA sequence: TGCAGCGTTGAAGATCCGAGAATTGTAAACTATGGCTACACCTTC. It is translated as CSVEDPRIVNYGYTF.

In its sample, this clonotype was seen many times. The chain is built from TRBV9 and TRBJ2-3; 10 bases are a match to TRBD1. The CDR3 runs to 15 residues. The germline V gene has CDR1 SGDLS and CDR2 YYNGEE. V gave up 0 bases and J gave up 4 bases; unmatched junction bases: 2. The DNA of the CDR3 is TGTGCCAGCAGCGTAGGGGACAGGGGTGCAGATACGCAGTATTTT. Amino acid sequence: CASSVGDRGADTQYF.